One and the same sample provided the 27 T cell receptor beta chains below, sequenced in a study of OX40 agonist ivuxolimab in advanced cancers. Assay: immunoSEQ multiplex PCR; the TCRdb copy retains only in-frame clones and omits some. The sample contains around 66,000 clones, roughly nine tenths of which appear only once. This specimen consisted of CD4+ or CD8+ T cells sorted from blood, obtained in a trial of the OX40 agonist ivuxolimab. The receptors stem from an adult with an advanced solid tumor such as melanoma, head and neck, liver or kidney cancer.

CDR3 protein: CASSLATGNSPLHF. CDR3 nucleotides: TGTGCCAGCAGCTTAGCAACAGGGAATTCACCCCTCCACTTT. The chain is built from TRBV11-2 and TRBJ1-6; D may be TRBD1 (6 bases). Germline values: CDR1 SGHAT, CDR2 FQNNGV. The V gene lost 1 base and the J gene lost 7 bases, with 8 bases spanning the gap. The CDR3 length is 14 residues.

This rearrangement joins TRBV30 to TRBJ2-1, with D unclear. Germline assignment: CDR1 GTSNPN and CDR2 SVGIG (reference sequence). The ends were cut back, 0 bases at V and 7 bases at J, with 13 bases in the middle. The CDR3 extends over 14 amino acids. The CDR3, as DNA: TGTGCCTGGAGTGTAGGTCTTCAAGAAAATGAGCAGTTCTTC. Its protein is CAWSVGLQENEQFF.

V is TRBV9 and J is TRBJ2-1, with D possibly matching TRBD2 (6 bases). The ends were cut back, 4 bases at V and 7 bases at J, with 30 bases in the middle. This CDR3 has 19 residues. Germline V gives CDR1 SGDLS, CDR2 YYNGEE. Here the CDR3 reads CASSPPLGARAIGRNEQFF. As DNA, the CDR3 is TGTGCCAGCAGCCCTCCCCTGGGCGCCCGGGCGATAGGGAGGAATGAGCAGTTCTTC.

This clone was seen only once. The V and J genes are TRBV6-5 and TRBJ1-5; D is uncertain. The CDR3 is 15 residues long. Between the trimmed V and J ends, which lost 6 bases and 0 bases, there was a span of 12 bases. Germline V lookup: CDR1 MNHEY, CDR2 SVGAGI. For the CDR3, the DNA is TGTGCCAGCAGCCCCGGACGGTATAGCAATCAGCCCCAGCATTTT. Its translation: CASSPGRYSNQPQHF.

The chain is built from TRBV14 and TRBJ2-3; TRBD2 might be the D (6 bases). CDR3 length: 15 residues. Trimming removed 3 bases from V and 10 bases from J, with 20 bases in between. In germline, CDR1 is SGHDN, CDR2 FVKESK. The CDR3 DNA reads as TGTGCCAGCAGCCATGAGATGGTGGGGACTTATGCGCAGTATTTT. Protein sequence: CASSHEMVGTYAQYF.

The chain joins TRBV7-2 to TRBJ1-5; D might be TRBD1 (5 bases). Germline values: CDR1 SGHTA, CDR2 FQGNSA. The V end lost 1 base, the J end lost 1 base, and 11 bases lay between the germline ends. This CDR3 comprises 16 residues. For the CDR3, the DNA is TGTGCCAGCAGCTTAGGGATGGGGGTCAGCAATCAGCCCCAGCATTTT. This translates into CASSLGMGVSNQPQHF. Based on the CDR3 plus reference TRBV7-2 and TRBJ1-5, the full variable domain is GAGVSQSPSNKVTEKGKDVELRCDPISGHTALYWYRQSLGQGLEFLIYFQGNSAPDKSGLPSDRFSAERTGGSVSTLTIQRTQQEDSAVYLCASSLGMGVSNQPQHFGDGTRLSIL.

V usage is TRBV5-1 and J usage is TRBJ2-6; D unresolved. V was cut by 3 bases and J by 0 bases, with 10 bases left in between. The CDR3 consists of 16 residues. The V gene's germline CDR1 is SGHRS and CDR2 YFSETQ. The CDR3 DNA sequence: TGCGCCAGCAGCTCTGTCACCCCCTCTGGGGCCAACGTCCTGACTTTC. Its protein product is CASSSVTPSGANVLTF.

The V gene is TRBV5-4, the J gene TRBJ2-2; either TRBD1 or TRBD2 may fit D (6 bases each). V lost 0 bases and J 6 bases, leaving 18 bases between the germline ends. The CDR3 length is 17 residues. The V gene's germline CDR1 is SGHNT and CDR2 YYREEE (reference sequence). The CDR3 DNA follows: TGTGCCAGCAGCTTGGGGCGGGACACGGCTTTAGCCGGGGAGCTGTTTTTT. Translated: CASSLGRDTALAGELFF.

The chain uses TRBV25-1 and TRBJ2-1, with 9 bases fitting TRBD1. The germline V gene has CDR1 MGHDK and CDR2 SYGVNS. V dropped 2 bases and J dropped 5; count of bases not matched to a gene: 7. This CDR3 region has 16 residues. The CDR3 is CASSEPIGTGNNEQFF. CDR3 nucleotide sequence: TGTGCCAGCAGTGAACCTATAGGGACAGGGAACAATGAGCAGTTCTTC. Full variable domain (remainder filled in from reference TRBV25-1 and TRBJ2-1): EADIYQTPRYLVIGTGKKITLECSQTMGHDKMYWYQQDPGMELHLIHYSYGVNSTEKGDLSSESTVSRIRTEHFPLTLESARPSHTSQYLCASSEPIGTGNNEQFFGPGTRLTVL.

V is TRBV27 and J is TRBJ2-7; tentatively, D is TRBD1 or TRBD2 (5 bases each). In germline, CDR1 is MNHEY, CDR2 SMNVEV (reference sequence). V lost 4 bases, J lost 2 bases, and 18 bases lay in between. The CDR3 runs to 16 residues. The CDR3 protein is CASSSTIGTAPYEQYF. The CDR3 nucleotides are TGTGCCAGCAGTTCAACAATCGGGACGGCTCCCTACGAGCAGTACTTC.

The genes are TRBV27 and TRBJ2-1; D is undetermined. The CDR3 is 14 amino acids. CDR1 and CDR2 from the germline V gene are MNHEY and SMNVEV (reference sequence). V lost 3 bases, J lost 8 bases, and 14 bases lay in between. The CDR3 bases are TGTGCCAGCAGTTTTAGTCAGGAGAGACATGAGCAGTTCTTC. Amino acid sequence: CASSFSQERHEQFF.

The CDR3 sequence: CASNPFAAGNAEAFF. In nucleotides, the CDR3 is TGTGCCAGCAATCCCTTTGCGGCAGGCAACGCTGAAGCTTTCTTT. The chain couples TRBV6-6 to TRBJ1-1; D unclear. Trimming shortened V by 7 bases and J by 6 bases, and 21 bases separated the two germline ends. This CDR3 has 15 residues. Germline CDR1 and CDR2: MNHNY and SVGAGI (reference sequence).

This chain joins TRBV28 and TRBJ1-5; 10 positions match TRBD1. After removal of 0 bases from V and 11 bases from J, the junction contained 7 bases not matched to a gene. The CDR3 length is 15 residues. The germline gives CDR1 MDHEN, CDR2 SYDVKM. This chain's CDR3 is CASSLWDRGDVTQHF. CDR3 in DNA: TGTGCCAGCAGTTTATGGGACAGGGGGGATGTGACCCAGCATTTT.

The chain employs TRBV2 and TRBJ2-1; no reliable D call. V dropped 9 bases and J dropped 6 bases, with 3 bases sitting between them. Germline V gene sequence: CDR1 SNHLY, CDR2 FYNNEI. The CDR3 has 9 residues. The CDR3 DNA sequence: TGTGCCAGGGGCAATGAGCAGTTCTTC. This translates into CARGNEQFF. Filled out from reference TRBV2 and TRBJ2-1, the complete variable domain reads EPEVTQTPSHQVTQMGQEVILRCVPISNHLYFYWYRQILGQKVEFLVSFYNNEISEKSEIFDDQFSVERPDGSNFTLKIRSTKLEDSAMYFCARGNEQFFGPGTRLTVL.

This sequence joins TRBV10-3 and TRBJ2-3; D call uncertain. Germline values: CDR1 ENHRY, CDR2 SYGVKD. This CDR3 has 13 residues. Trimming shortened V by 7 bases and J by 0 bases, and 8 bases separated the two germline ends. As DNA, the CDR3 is TGTGCCATCAAATGGGGAAGCACAGATACGCAGTATTTT. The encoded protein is CAIKWGSTDTQYF.

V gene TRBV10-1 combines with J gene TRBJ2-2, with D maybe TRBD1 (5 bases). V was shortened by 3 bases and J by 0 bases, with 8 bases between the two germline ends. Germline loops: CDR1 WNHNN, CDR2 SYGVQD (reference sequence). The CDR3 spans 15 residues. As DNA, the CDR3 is TGCGCCAGCAGTGAAGGGGCCCCGAACACCGGGGAGCTGTTTTTT. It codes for CASSEGAPNTGELFF.

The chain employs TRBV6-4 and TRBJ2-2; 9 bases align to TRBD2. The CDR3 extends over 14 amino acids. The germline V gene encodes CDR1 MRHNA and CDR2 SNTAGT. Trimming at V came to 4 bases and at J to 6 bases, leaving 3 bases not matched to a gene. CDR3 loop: CASSVRGGAGELFF. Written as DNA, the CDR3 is TGTGCCAGCAGTGTGCGGGGGGGCGCCGGGGAGCTGTTTTTT.

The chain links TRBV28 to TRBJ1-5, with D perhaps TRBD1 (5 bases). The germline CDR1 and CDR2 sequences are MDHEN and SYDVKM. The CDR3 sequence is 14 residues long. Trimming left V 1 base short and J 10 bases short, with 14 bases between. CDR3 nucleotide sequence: TGTGCCAGCAGTTTATCCCCGCGAACAGGTCCCCAGCATTTT. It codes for CASSLSPRTGPQHF.

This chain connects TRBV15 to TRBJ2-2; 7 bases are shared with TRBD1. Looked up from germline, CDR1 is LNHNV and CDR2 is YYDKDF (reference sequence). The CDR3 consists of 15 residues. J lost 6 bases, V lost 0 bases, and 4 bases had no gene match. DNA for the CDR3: TGTGCCACCAGCAGAGAAAGGGGGCGCGCCGGGGAGCTGTTTTTT. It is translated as CATSRERGRAGELFF.

The CDR3 region has the DNA TGTGCCAGCAGCTTTTTGGACCTCAGGGGTCCCAATGAGCAGTTCTTC. Translation: CASSFLDLRGPNEQFF. The V gene is TRBV7-9, the J gene TRBJ2-1; the D gene is possibly TRBD1 (6 bases). V gave up 3 bases and J gave up 6 bases, with 18 bases separating them. This CDR3 is built from 16 residues. CDR1 and CDR2 from the germline V gene are SEHNR and FQNEAQ (reference sequence).

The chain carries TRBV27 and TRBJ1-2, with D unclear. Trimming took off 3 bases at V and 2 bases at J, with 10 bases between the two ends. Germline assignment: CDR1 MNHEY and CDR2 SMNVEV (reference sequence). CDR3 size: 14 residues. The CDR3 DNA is TGTGCCAGCAGTTTGTCCAGAGTAAACTATGGCTACACCTTC. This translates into CASSLSRVNYGYTF.

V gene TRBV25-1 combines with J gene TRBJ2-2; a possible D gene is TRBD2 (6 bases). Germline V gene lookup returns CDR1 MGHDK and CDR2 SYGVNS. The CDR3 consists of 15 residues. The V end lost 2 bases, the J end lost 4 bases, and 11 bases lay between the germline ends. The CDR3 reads CASSEGGYLTGELFF. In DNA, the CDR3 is TGTGCCAGCAGTGAAGGGGGGTACCTCACCGGGGAGCTGTTTTTT.

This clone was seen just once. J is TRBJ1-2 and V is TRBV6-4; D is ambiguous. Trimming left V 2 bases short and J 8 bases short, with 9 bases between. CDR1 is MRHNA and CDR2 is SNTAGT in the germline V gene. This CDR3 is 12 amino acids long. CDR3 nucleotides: TGTGCCAGCAGTGACCTGGGAGGGGGCTACACCTTC. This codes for CASSDLGGGYTF.

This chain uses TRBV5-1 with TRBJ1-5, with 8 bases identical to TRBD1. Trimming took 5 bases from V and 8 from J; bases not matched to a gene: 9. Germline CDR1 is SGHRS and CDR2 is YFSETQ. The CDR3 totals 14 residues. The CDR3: CASSTGGKGEPQHF. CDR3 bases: TGCGCCAGCAGTACAGGGGGAAAAGGGGAGCCCCAGCATTTT.

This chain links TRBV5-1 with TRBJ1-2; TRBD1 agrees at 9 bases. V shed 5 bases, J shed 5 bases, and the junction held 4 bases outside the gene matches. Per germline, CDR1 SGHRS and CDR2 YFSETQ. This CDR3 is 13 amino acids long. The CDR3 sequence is CASRVGTGYGYTF. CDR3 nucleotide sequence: TGCGCCAGCAGGGTCGGGACAGGGTATGGCTACACCTTC.

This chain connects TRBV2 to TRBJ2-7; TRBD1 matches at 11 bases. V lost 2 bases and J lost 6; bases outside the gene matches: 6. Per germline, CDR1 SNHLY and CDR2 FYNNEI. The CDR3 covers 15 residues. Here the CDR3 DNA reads TGTGCCAGCAGTGAATTCTCCGGGACAGGGGGCGAGCAGTACTTC. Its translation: CASSEFSGTGGEQYF.

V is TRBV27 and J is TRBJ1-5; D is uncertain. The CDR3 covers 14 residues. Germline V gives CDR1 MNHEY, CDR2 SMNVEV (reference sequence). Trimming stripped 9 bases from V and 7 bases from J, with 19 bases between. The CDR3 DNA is TGTGCCAGGCGAACCTGGGAGGGAGGGCAGCCCCAGCATTTT. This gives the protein CARRTWEGGQPQHF.